This record looks at one TCR beta chain sequence and its context. The CDR3 consists of 13 residues. V lost 1 base and J 6 bases, leaving 6 bases between the germline ends. Germline V gene data show CDR1 as LGHDT and CDR2 as YNNKEL (reference sequence). The sample originates from a study of T cell responses to AZD1222 COVID-19 vaccine. Measured with immunoSEQ multiplex PCR; TCRdb has only the in-frame clones, and not every one. The sample lists some 150,000 clones; approximately 93% were seen once. V and J are TRBV3-1 (or the pseudogene TRBV3-2) and TRBJ2-2; the D is unclear. The sequence derives from an adult in good health. The sample in question was peripheral blood, obtained on day 0 of MenACWY control vaccination. The CDR3 DNA follows: TGTGCCAGCAGCCAAGGAGGAGCCGGGGAGCTGTTTTTT. Amino acid sequence: CASSQGGAGELFF.